This T cell receptor (beta chain) was captured by sequencing in a study of identifying expanded T cells in peripheral blood. The study, taken as a whole, reports: Over around two and four weeks, about 16 and 20 clones changed, versus approximately 1.2 between replicates.

The CDR3 loop spans 16 amino acids. V shed 6 bases and J 1 base; nucleotides not matched to a gene: 11. Germline lookup yields CDR1 KGHSH and CDR2 LQKENI. Measured with immunoSEQ multiplex PCR; TCRdb has only the in-frame clones, and not every one. Among 65,000 to 95,000 clones, 85% to 90% were seen once, and the ten largest hold roughly 7%. Comments on this clone: Its specificity is not known.

This receptor was taken from a person aged 18 to 75 in good health. Sequenced material: blood. The chain recombines TRBV18 with TRBJ1-1, with 7 bases fitting TRBD1. CDR3 DNA sequence: TGTGCCAGCTCCCTTCGTAGGGACAGCGCGAACACTGAAGCTTTCTTT. Translated: CASSLRRDSANTEAFF.